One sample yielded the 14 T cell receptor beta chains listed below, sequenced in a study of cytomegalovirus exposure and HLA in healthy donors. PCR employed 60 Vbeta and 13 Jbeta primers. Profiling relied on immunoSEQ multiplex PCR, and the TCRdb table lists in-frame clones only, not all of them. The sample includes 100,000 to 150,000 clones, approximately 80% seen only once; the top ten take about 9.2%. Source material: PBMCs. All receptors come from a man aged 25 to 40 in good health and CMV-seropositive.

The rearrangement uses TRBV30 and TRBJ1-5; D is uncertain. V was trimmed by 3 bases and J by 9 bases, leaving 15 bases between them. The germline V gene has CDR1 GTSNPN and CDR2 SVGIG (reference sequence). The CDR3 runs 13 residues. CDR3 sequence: CAWSAERAGPQHF. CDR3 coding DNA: TGTGCCTGGAGCGCGGAGAGGGCCGGGCCCCAGCATTTT.

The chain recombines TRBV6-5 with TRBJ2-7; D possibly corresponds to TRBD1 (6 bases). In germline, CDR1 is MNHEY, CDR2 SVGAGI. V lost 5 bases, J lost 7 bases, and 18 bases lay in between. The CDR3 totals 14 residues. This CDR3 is CASSPPGHPWEQYF. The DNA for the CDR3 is TGTGCCAGCAGTCCCCCGGGACACCCTTGGGAGCAGTACTTC.

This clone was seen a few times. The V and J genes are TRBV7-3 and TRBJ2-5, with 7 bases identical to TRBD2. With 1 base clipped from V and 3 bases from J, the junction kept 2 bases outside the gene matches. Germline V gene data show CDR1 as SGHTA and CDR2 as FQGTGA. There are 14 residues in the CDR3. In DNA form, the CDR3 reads TGTGCCAGCAGCTTAATGGGAGGGAAAGAGACCCAGTACTTC. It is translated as CASSLMGGKETQYF. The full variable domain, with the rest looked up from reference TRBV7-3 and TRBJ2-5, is GAGVSQTPSNKVTEKGKYVELRCDPISGHTALYWYRQSLGQGPEFLIYFQGTGAADDSGLPNDRFFAVRPEGSVSTLKIQRTERGDSAVYLCASSLMGGKETQYFGPGTRLLVL.

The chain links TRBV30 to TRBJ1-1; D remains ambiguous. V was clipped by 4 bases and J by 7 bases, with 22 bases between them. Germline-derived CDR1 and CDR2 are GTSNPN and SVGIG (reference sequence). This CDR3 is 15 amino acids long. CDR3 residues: CAWTLPSRSRGEAFF. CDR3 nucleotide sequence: TGTGCCTGGACCCTACCCTCCCGATCTCGCGGTGAAGCTTTCTTT.

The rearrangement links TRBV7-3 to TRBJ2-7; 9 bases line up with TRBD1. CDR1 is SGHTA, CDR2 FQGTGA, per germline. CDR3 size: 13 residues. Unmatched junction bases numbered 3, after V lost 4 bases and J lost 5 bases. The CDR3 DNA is TGTGCCAGCAGCTATACAGGGGGCGACGAGCAGTACTTC. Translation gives CASSYTGGDEQYF.

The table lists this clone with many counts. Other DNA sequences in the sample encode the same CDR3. The CDR3 loop is CASSLRTGDTEAFF. For the CDR3, the DNA is TGCGCCAGCAGCTTGAGGACAGGGGACACTGAAGCTTTCTTT. V is TRBV5-1 and J is TRBJ1-1; TRBD1 agrees at 9 bases. In germline, CDR1 is SGHRS, CDR2 YFSETQ. Trimming removed 1 base from V and 3 bases from J; junction bases left unmatched: 1. The CDR3 covers 14 residues.

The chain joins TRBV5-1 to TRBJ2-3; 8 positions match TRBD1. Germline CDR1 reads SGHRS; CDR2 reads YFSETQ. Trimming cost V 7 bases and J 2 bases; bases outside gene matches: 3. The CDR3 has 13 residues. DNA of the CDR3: TGCGCCAGCCGGACAGGGTACACAGATACGCAGTATTTT. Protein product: CASRTGYTDTQYF.

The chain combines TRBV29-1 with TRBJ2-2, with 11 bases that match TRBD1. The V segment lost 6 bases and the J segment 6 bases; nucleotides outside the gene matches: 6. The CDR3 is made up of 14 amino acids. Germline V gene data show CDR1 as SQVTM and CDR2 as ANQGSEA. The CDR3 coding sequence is TGCAGCGTGGTGGGGACAGGGGGTTCCGGGGAGCTGTTTTTT. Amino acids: CSVVGTGGSGELFF.

The CDR3 protein is CASSPGQGVNQPQHF. The CDR3 coding sequence is TGTGCCAGCAGCCCGGGACAGGGGGTCAATCAGCCCCAGCATTTT. The chain employs TRBV27 and TRBJ1-5; 11 positions agree with TRBD1. V shed 6 bases and J 3 bases; nucleotides not matched to a gene: 4. Germline values: CDR1 MNHEY, CDR2 SMNVEV (reference sequence). CDR3 length: 15 residues.

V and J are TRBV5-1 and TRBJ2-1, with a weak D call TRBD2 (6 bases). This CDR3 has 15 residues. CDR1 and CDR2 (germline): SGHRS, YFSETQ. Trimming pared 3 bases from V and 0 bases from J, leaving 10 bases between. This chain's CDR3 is CASSSGDFSYNEQFF. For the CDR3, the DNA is TGCGCCAGCAGCTCGGGGGATTTCTCCTACAATGAGCAGTTCTTC.

CDR3 sequence reads: CASSVESQGITGELFF. As DNA, the CDR3 is TGTGCCAGCAGCGTAGAATCTCAGGGGATCACCGGGGAGCTGTTTTTT. The chain uses TRBV9 and TRBJ2-2; a possible D gene is TRBD1 (6 bases). Per germline, CDR1 SGDLS and CDR2 YYNGEE. This CDR3 spans 16 amino acids. The V and J ends lost 0 bases and 4 bases respectively, with 13 bases between them.

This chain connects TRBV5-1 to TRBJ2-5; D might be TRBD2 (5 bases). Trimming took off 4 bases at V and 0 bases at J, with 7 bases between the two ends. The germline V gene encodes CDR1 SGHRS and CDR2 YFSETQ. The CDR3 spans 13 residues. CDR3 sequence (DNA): TGCGCCAGCAGCGGAGCGGACCAAGAGACCCAGTACTTC. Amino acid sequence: CASSGADQETQYF.

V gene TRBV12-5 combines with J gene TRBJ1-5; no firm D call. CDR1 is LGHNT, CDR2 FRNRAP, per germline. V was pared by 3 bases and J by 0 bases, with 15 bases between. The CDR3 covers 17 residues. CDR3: CASGLLYEGYSNQPQHF. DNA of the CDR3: TGTGCTAGTGGTTTACTTTATGAGGGATATAGCAATCAGCCCCAGCATTTT.

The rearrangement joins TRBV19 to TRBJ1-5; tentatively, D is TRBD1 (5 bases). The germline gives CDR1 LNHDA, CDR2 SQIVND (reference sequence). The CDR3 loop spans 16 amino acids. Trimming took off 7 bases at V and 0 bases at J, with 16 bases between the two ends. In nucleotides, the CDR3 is TGTGCCAGTACCCACTGGGGGGTGGATAGCAATCAGCCCCAGCATTTT. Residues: CASTHWGVDSNQPQHF.